The 18 T cell receptor beta chains below were found in one sample sequenced in a study of CD8+ T cells in alopecia areata. Reverse transcribed after extraction, RNA yielded cDNA as the sequencing template. Using immunoSEQ multiplex PCR, the repertoire was profiled, and TCRdb retains in-frame clones only, with some absent. This repertoire shows 130,000 to 150,000 clones, about three fifths found once; its top ten account for about 40%. What was sequenced was CD8+ T cells sorted from blood. All receptors come from a human donor in good health.

The chain links TRBV7-6 to TRBJ2-5, with a tentative D call TRBD2 (5 bases). The germline V and J ends were trimmed by 8 bases and 3 bases, with 19 bases remaining between them. Germline CDR1 SGHVS, CDR2 FNYEAQ. The CDR3 sequence is 15 residues long. For the CDR3, the DNA is TGTGCCAGCTCCCCCTCTCTAGCAATTGAAGAGACCCAGTACTTC. Protein: CASSPSLAIEETQYF.

This clone has only a few counts. The gene calls are TRBV5-6 and TRBJ1-1; possibly TRBD1 for D (6 bases). Trimming removed 0 bases at V and 5 bases at J, with 8 bases between. From germline, CDR1 is SGHDT and CDR2 YYEEEE. The length of the CDR3 is 13 residues. CDR3 amino acids: CASSLADRTEAFF. CDR3 sequence (DNA): TGTGCCAGCAGCTTGGCAGACAGGACTGAAGCTTTCTTT. The variable domain in full, with the rest retrieved from reference TRBV5-6 and TRBJ1-1, is DAGVTQSPTHLIKTRGQQVTLRCSPKSGHDTVSWYQQALGQGPQFIFQYYEEEERQRGNFPDRFSGHQFPNYSSELNVNALLLGDSALYLCASSLADRTEAFFGQGTRLTVV.

The rearrangement uses TRBV9 and TRBJ1-2; D might be TRBD1 (5 bases). V lost 0 bases to trimming and J lost 8 bases, with 8 bases between them. Germline-derived CDR1 and CDR2 are SGDLS and YYNGEE. The CDR3 has 12 residues. The CDR3 bases are TGTGCCAGCAGCGTAGGGGACGGAGGCTACACCTTC. It translates to CASSVGDGGYTF.

This clone was seen more than once but under ten times. The V and J genes are TRBV7-9 and TRBJ2-7; D is unclear. This CDR3 is built from 14 residues. Trimming cost V 3 bases and J 2 bases, with 11 bases left between them. Germline lookup yields CDR1 SEHNR and CDR2 FQNEAQ (reference sequence). DNA of the CDR3: TGTGCCAGCAGCTTGACGACACGAACCTACGAGCAGTACTTC. It yields the protein CASSLTTRTYEQYF.

This chain joins TRBV27 and TRBJ2-3; D remains unclear. The CDR3 covers 15 residues. Between the trimmed V and J ends, which lost 0 bases and 1 base, there was a span of 8 bases. Germline CDR1 reads MNHEY; CDR2 reads SMNVEV (reference sequence). CDR3 DNA sequence: TGTGCCAGCAGTTTATCAACCTGGGGCACAGATACGCAGTATTTT. This gives the protein CASSLSTWGTDTQYF.

This rearrangement joins TRBV7-9 to TRBJ2-1; 11 bases match TRBD2. The CDR3 length is 14 residues. CDR1 and CDR2 (germline): SEHNR, FQNEAQ (reference sequence). V trimming: 4 bases; J trimming: 7 bases; junction bases outside the gene matches: 3. The CDR3 here is CASSSTSGGNEQFF. In DNA, the CDR3 is TGTGCCAGCAGCTCTACTAGCGGGGGAAATGAGCAGTTCTTC.

This clone was detected a few times. This rearrangement joins TRBV5-1 to TRBJ2-7, with 7 bases fitting TRBD2. V lost 0 bases, J lost 6 bases, and 9 bases stayed unmatched. There are 15 residues in the CDR3. Per germline, CDR1 SGHRS and CDR2 YFSETQ. CDR3 loop: CASSLEAGVRGEQYF. The CDR3 coding sequence is TGCGCCAGCAGCTTGGAGGCGGGGGTCCGCGGCGAGCAGTACTTC.

The V and J genes are TRBV2 and TRBJ2-4, with no clear D. Germline loops: CDR1 SNHLY, CDR2 FYNNEI. V gave up 6 bases and J gave up 6 bases, with 12 bases separating them. The CDR3 runs to 13 residues. CDR3 in amino acids: CASSPGPLNIQYF. CDR3 DNA sequence: TGTGCCAGCAGCCCTGGACCTCTAAACATTCAGTACTTC.

J is TRBJ1-2 and V is TRBV11-2, with D perhaps TRBD1 (5 bases). The germline CDR1 and CDR2 sequences are SGHAT and FQNNGV. This CDR3 is built from 13 residues. The V end was cut by 2 bases, the J end by 4 bases, with 8 bases between. The CDR3 reads CASSLKDSYGYTF. The CDR3 coding sequence is TGTGCCAGCAGCTTAAAAGACAGCTATGGCTACACCTTC.

This chain uses TRBV30 with TRBJ1-4; D gene unclear. Germline CDR1 GTSNPN, CDR2 SVGIG (reference sequence). This CDR3 has 15 residues. Between the trimmed V and J ends, which lost 2 bases and 8 bases, there was a span of 18 bases. The CDR3 DNA is TGTGCCTGGAGTACCCGGACCGCCACCTACGAAAAACTGTTTTTT. The encoded protein is CAWSTRTATYEKLFF.

V is TRBV2 and J is TRBJ2-3; D perhaps matches TRBD1 (6 bases). Germline V gene sequence: CDR1 SNHLY, CDR2 FYNNEI. The CDR3 is 16 amino acids. V was trimmed by 7 bases and J by 3 bases, leaving 20 bases between them. The CDR3 spells CASKGVYGYWTDTQYF. DNA for the CDR3: TGTGCCAGCAAGGGGGTGTATGGTTATTGGACAGATACGCAGTATTTT.

The chain uses TRBV28 and TRBJ1-5, with 10 bases fitting TRBD1. The length of the CDR3 is 14 residues. With 5 bases clipped from V and 7 bases from J, the junction kept 5 bases outside the gene matches. Germline CDR1 reads MDHEN; CDR2 reads SYDVKM. For the CDR3, the DNA is TGTGCCAGCAGTCCTCGACAGGGGGCACAGCCCCAGCATTTT. It yields the protein CASSPRQGAQPQHF.

This clone appeared a few times. This chain links TRBV29-1 with TRBJ2-1, with 9 bases matching TRBD1. CDR1 SQVTM and CDR2 ANQGSEA come from the germline V gene. V dropped 3 bases and J dropped 12; count of bases not matched to a gene: 12. The CDR3 consists of 14 residues. CDR3 protein: CSVEGTGYAKGQFF. DNA for the CDR3: TGCAGCGTTGAGGGGACAGGGTATGCAAAAGGGCAGTTCTTC.

The V and J genes are TRBV30 and TRBJ2-5; 7 bases are a match to TRBD1. V lost 8 bases and J lost 4; bases outside the gene matches: 7. From germline, CDR1 is GTSNPN and CDR2 SVGIG (reference sequence). The CDR3 is 12 amino acids. As DNA, the CDR3 is TGTGCCGGCCGGGACAGTTTAGAGACCCAGTACTTC. As protein: CAGRDSLETQYF.

CDR3 in amino acids: CASSQAPGSQYF. The DNA for the CDR3 is TGTGCCAGCAGCCAAGCTCCGGGTAGCCAGTACTTC. The V gene is TRBV14, the J gene TRBJ2-4; D gene ambiguous. Germline-derived CDR1 and CDR2 are SGHDN and FVKESK. V dropped 1 base and J dropped 13 bases, with 11 bases sitting between them. This CDR3 has 12 residues.

This clone was recorded many times. V gene TRBV2 combines with J gene TRBJ2-2; D could derive from TRBD1 or TRBD2 (5 bases each). The V end lost 4 bases, the J end lost 5 bases, and 11 bases lay between the germline ends. CDR3 length: 14 amino acids. Germline V lookup: CDR1 SNHLY, CDR2 FYNNEI. CDR3 bases: TGTGCCAGCAGTGTTGGGTGGGGGACCGGGGAGCTGTTTTTT. Its protein is CASSVGWGTGELFF.

This clone showed up many times. The chain joins TRBV28 to TRBJ2-3, with a tentative D call TRBD2 (5 bases). Germline loops: CDR1 MDHEN, CDR2 SYDVKM. V lost 4 bases and J 5 bases, leaving 13 bases between the germline ends. The CDR3 contains 14 residues. Here the CDR3 DNA reads TGTGCCAGCAGTTCATTAATGAGCGGAGATACGCAGTATTTT. Its translation is CASSSLMSGDTQYF. The full variable domain, completed using reference TRBV28 and TRBJ2-3, is DVKVTQSSRYLVKRTGEKVFLECVQDMDHENMFWYRQDPGLGLRLIYFSYDVKMKEKGDIPEGYSVSREKKERFSLILESASTNQTSMYLCASSSLMSGDTQYFGPGTRLTVL.

The V call is TRBV2, the J call TRBJ2-5; perhaps TRBD1 as D (5 bases). The CDR3 extends over 12 amino acids. The germline V gene has CDR1 SNHLY and CDR2 FYNNEI. V shed 7 bases and J shed 3 bases, with 9 bases lying between them. CDR3 protein: CASTDNEETQYF. The CDR3 DNA is TGTGCCAGCACGGACAACGAAGAGACCCAGTACTTC.